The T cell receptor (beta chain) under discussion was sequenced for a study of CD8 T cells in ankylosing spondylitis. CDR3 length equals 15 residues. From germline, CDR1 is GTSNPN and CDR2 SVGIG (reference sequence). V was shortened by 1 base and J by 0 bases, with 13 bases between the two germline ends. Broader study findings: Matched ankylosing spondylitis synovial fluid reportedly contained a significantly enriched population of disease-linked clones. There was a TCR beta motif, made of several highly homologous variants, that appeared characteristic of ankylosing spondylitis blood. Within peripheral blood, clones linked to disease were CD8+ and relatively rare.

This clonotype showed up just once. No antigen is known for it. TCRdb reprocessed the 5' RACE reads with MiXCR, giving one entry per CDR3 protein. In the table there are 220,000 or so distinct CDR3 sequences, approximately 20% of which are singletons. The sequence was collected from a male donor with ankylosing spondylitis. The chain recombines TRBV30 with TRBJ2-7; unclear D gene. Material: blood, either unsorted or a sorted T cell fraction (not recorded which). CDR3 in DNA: TGTGCCTGGAGTGAGGGAAGCATAAGCTCCTACGAGCAGTACTTC. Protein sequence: CAWSEGSISSYEQYF.